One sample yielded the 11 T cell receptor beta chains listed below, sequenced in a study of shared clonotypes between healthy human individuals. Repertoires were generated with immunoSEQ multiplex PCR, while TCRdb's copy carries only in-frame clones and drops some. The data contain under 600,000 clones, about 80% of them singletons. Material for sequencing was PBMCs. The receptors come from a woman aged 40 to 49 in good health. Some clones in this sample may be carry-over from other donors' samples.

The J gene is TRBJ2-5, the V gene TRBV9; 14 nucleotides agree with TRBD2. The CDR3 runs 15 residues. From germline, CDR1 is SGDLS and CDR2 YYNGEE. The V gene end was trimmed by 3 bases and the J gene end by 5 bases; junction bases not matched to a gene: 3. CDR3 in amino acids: CASSGGLAGDETQYF. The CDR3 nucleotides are TGTGCCAGCAGCGGGGGACTAGCGGGAGACGAGACCCAGTACTTC.

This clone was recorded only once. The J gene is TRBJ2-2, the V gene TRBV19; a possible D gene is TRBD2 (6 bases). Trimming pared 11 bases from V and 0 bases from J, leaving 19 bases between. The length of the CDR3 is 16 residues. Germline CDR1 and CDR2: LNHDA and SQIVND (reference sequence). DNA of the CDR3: TGTGCCTCACAAGCCCGGGTAGCGGCGAACACCGGGGAGCTGTTTTTT. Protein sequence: CASQARVAANTGELFF.

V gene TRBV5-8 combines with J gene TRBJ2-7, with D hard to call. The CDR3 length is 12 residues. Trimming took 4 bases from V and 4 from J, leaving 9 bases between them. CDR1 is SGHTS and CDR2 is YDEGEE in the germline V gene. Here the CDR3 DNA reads TGTGCCAGCAGCCCTCCTTTATACGAGCAGTACTTC. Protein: CASSPPLYEQYF.

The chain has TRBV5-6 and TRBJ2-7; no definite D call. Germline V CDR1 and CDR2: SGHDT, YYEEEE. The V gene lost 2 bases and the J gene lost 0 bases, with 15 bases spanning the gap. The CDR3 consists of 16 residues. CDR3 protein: CASSFLGAPISYEQYF. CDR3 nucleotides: TGTGCCAGCAGCTTTTTAGGAGCCCCAATCTCCTACGAGCAGTACTTC.

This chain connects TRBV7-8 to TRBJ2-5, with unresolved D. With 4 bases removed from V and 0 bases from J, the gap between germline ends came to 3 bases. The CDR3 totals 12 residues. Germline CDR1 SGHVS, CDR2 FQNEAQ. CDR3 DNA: TGTGCCAGCAGCTCGTACCAAGAGACCCAGTACTTC. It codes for CASSSYQETQYF.

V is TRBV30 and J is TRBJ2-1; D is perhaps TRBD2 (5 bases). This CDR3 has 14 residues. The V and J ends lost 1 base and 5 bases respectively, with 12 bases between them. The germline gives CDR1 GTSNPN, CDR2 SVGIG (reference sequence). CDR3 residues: CAWSGWELNNEQFF. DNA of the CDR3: TGTGCCTGGAGTGGGTGGGAGTTGAACAATGAGCAGTTCTTC. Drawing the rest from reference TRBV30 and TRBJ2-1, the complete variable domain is SQTIHQWPATLVQPVGSPLSLECTVEGTSNPNLYWYRQAAGRGLQLLFYSVGIGQISSEVPQNLSASRPQDRQFILSSKKLLLSDSGFYLCAWSGWELNNEQFFGPGTRLTVL.

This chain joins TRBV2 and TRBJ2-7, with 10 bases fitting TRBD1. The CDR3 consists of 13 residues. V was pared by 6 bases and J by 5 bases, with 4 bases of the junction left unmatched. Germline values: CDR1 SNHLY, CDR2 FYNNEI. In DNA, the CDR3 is TGTGCCAGCAGGGGCGGGACAGGGGACGAGCAGTACTTC. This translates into CASRGGTGDEQYF.

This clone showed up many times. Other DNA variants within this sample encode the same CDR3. CDR3 sequence (DNA): TGCGCCAGCAGCAGGGACAGTCGGGGCGTTGGTGGGGCCAACGTCCTGACTTTC. As protein: CASSRDSRGVGGANVLTF. The chain links TRBV5-1 to TRBJ2-6; 7 bases align to TRBD1. The germline gives CDR1 SGHRS, CDR2 YFSETQ. The CDR3 is 18 amino acids. Unmatched junction bases numbered 13, after V lost 4 bases and J lost 3 bases.

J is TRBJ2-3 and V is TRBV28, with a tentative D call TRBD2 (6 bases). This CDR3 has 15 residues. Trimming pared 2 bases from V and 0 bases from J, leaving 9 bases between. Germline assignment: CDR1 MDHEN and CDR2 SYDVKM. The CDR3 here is CASSLPGRSTDTQYF. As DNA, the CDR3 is TGTGCCAGCAGTTTACCAGGGAGGAGCACAGATACGCAGTATTTT.

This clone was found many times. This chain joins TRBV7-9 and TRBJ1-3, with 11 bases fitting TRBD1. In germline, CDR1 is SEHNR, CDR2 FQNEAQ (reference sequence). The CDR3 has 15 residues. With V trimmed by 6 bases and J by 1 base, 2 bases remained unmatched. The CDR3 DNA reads TGTGCCAGCAGAGGGGACAGGGGGTCTGGAAACACCATATATTTT. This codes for CASRGDRGSGNTIYF. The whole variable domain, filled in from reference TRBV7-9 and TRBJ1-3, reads DTGVSQNPRHKITKRGQNVTFRCDPISEHNRLYWYRQTLGQGPEFLTYFQNEAQLEKSRLLSDRFSAERPKGSFSTLEIQRTEQGDSAMYLCASRGDRGSGNTIYFGEGSWLTVV.

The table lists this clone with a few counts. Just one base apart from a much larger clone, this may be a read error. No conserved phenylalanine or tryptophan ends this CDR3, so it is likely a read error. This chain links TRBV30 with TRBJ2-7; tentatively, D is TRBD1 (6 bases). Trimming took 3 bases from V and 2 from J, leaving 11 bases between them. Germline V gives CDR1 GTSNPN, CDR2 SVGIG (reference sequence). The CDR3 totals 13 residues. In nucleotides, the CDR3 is TGTGCCTGGAGCCGGGACACCCCCTACGAGCAGTACCTC. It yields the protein CAWSRDTPYEQYL.